A single sample gave rise to the 8 T cell receptor beta chains below, sequenced in a study of T-cell reconstitution after alpha-beta-depleted transplantation in children (dated by TCRdb to 2016 to 2018). Library construction relied on PCR. The instrument was an Illumina HiSeq 2500. To normalize quantification of the TCRbeta repertoire, the TCR libraries were built with molecular barcoding that relied on unique molecular identifiers. TCRdb reworked the public reads: Q25 trimming with fastp, MiXCR clone assembly, productive beta chains retained. One record per CDR3 amino acid sequence lists the most common genes and DNA. A total of 450,000 to 600,000 distinct CDR3 sequences appear in this sample, 15% to 20% of them only once. The biggest ten clones account for over 3% of the sample. Specimen: PBMCs from the stem cell graft donor, collected from the stem cell graft. Receptor source: a human donor who donated a stem cell graft to a child with acute lymphoblastic leukemia.

A note on this clonotype: This may arise from a read error, as a much more abundant clone is one base away. The V call is TRBV10-3, the J call TRBJ1-1; no reliable D call. Germline V lookup: CDR1 ENHRY, CDR2 SYGVKD. CDR3 length: 12 amino acids. V lost 5 bases, J lost 7 bases, and 11 bases lay in between. CDR3 nucleotides: TGTGCCATCAGTCGGGCGGACCGTGAAGCTTTCTTT. Its protein product is CAISRADREAFF.

This clonotype showed up just a few times. The rearrangement uses TRBV7-6 and TRBJ1-5; the match to TRBD1 covers 7 bases. This CDR3 contains 14 residues. J gave up 10 bases and V 4 bases, and 10 bases lay outside the gene matches. Germline V gene data show CDR1 as SGHVS and CDR2 as FNYEAQ. The CDR3 loop reads CASSSRTGQSPQHF. The CDR3 nucleotides are TGTGCCAGCAGCTCCCGGACAGGTCAAAGCCCCCAGCATTTT.

The chain uses TRBV5-1 and TRBJ1-4, with TRBD1 matching over 7 bases. CDR1 SGHRS and CDR2 YFSETQ come from the germline V gene. The junction had 7 bases not matched to a gene; V was cut back by 3 bases and J by 8 bases. This CDR3 has 14 residues. CDR3 DNA: TGCGCCAGCAGCTCTCGACAGGGCGCAGAAAAACTGTTTTTT. Translation gives CASSSRQGAEKLFF. The full variable domain, completed using reference TRBV5-1 and TRBJ1-4, is KAGVTQTPRYLIKTRGQQVTLSCSPISGHRSVSWYQQTPGQGLQFLFEYFSETQRNKGNFPGRFSGRQFSNSRSEMNVSTLELGDSALYLCASSSRQGAEKLFFGSGTQLSVL.

The rearrangement joins TRBV12-3 or TRBV12-4 to TRBJ1-2; no firm D call. With 4 bases removed from V and 3 bases from J, the gap between germline ends came to 12 bases. The CDR3 is 14 amino acids. The CDR3 spells CASSSIVGYYGYTF. The DNA of the CDR3 is TGTGCCAGCAGTTCGATAGTCGGGTACTATGGCTACACCTTC.

The chain links TRBV7-9 to TRBJ2-5; D remains unclear. This CDR3 spans 16 amino acids. V shed 1 base and J shed 2 bases, with 14 bases lying between them. Per germline, CDR1 SEHNR and CDR2 FQNEAQ (reference sequence). The CDR3 DNA reads as TGTGCCAGCAGCTTAGGGCCGCCTGGTCGGCAAGAGACCCAGTACTTC. Translated: CASSLGPPGRQETQYF.

This chain uses TRBV5-1 with TRBJ2-1, with D possibly being TRBD1 or TRBD2 (6 bases each). The germline V gene encodes CDR1 SGHRS and CDR2 YFSETQ. The length of the CDR3 is 16 residues. The V gene lost 0 bases and the J gene lost 0 bases, with 10 bases spanning the gap. The CDR3 spells CASSLGWGASYNEQFF. For the CDR3, the DNA is TGCGCCAGCAGCTTGGGTTGGGGGGCCTCCTACAATGAGCAGTTCTTC.

A few counts support this clonotype. The V call is TRBV5-1, the J call TRBJ1-2, with TRBD1 identical over 9 bases. Germline values: CDR1 SGHRS, CDR2 YFSETQ. The junction had 10 bases not matched to a gene; V was cut back by 4 bases and J by 3 bases. CDR3 length: 16 residues. CDR3 sequence: CASSPATGGYHYGYTF. The DNA for the CDR3 is TGCGCCAGCAGCCCGGCGACAGGGGGATATCACTATGGCTACACCTTC.

In this sample, this clonotype turned up a few times. The V and J genes are TRBV5-1 and TRBJ1-2; tentative D call: TRBD1 (6 bases). This CDR3 has 14 residues. Per germline, CDR1 SGHRS and CDR2 YFSETQ. V was pared by 2 bases and J by 2 bases, with 10 bases between. This chain's CDR3 is CASSLTTGNYGYTF. For the CDR3, the DNA is TGCGCCAGCAGCTTAACCACAGGGAACTATGGCTACACCTTC.